This T cell receptor (beta chain) emerged from a study of blood T cell repertoires in COVID-19. The CDR3 extends over 15 amino acids. V shed 7 bases and J 6 bases; nucleotides not matched to a gene: 14. The germline V gene has CDR1 GTSNPN and CDR2 SVGIG (reference sequence). The method was immunoSEQ multiplex PCR; TCRdb's version includes in-frame clones alone and lacks a portion of them. The sample consists of 90,000 to 110,000 clones, approximately 72% of them appearing once. This TCR derives from a woman between 65 and 79 years old with acute or convalescent COVID-19. The source material was peripheral blood. V usage is TRBV30 and J usage is TRBJ1-1; TRBD1 matches at 10 bases. CDR3 loop: CASRDRGFFNAEAFF. CDR3 nucleotide sequence: TGTGCCTCGAGGGACAGGGGATTTTTTAACGCTGAAGCTTTCTTT.